This T cell receptor beta chain derives from a study of blood T cell repertoires in COVID-19. Study context: PBMCs, B-cell-depleted T cells, or T cells provided the cDNA or gDNA that made up the material.

Original methodology: Amplifying reference gene primers gave estimates of nucleated cell counts. Profiled with immunoSEQ multiplex PCR; TCRdb holds only in-frame clones, not every one. V, J and clone size reflect that table, while D and trimming were determined from the DNA. The table has 100,000 to 150,000 clones, 70% to 90% seen once. Germline V gene data show CDR1 as KGHSY and CDR2 as FQNENV. The CDR3 covers 14 residues. V dropped 2 bases and J dropped 10 bases, with 12 bases sitting between them. Sequenced sample: peripheral blood. The chain employs TRBV16 and TRBJ1-6; D possibly corresponds to TRBD1 (6 bases). This sequence originates from a woman in her sixties with acute or convalescent COVID-19. The CDR3 sequence is CASSQTGIRSPLHF. In nucleotides, the CDR3 is TGTGCCAGCAGCCAAACAGGGATTCGATCACCCCTCCACTTT.